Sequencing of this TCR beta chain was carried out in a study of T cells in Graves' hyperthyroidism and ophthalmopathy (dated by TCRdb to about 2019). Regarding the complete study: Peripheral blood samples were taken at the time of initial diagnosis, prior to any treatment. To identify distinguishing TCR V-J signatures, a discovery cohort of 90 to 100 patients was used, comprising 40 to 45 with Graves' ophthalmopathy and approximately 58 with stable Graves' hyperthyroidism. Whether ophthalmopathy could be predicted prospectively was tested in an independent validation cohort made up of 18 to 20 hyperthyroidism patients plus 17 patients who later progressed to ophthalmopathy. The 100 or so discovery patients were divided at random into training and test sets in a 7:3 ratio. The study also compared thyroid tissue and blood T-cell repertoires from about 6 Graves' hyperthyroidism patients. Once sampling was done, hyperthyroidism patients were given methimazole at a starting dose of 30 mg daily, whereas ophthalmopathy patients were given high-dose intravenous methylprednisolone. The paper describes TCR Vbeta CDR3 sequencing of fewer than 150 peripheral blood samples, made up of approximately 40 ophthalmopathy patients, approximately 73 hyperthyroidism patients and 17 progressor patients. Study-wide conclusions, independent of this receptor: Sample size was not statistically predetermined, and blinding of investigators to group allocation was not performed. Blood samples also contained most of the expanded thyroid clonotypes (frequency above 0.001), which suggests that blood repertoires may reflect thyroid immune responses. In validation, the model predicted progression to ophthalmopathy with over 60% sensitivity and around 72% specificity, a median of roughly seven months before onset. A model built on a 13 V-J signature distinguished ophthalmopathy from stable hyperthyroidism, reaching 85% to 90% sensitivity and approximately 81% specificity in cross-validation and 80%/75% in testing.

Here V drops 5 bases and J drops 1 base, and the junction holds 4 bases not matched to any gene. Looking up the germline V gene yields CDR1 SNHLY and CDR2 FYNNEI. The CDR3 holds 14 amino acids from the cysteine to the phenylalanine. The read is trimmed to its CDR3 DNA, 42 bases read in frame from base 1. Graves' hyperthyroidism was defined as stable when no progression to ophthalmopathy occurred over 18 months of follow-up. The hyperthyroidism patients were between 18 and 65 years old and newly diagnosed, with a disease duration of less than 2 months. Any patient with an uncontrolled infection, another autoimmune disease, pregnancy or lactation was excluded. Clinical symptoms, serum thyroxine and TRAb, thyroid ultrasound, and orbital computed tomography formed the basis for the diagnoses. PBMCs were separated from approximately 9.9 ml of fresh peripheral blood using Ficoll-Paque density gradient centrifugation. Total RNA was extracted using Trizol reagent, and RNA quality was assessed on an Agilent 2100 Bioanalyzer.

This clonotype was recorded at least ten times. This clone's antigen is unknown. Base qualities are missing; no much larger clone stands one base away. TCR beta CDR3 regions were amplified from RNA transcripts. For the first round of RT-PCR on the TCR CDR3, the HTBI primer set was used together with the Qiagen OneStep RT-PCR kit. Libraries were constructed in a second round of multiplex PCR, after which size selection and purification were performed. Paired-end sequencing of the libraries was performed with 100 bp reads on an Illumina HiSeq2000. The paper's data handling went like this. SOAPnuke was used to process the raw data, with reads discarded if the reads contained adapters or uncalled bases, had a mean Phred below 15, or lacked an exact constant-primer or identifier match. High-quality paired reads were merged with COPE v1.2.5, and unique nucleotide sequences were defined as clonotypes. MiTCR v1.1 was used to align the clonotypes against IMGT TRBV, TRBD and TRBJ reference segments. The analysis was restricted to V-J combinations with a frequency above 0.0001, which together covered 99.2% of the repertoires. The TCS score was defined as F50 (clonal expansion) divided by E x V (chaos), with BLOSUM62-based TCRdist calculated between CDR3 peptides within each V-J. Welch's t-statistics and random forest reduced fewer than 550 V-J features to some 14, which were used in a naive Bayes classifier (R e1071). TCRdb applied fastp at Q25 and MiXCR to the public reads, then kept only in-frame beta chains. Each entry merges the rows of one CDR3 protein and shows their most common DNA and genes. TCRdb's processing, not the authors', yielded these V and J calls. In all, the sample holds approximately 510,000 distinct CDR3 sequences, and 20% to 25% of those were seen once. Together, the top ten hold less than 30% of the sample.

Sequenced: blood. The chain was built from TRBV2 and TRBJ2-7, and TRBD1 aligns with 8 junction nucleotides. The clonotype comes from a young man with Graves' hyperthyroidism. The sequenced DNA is TGTGCCAGCAGTCCACAGGGGGTTTCCTACGAGCAGTACTTC. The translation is CASSPQGVSYEQYF.